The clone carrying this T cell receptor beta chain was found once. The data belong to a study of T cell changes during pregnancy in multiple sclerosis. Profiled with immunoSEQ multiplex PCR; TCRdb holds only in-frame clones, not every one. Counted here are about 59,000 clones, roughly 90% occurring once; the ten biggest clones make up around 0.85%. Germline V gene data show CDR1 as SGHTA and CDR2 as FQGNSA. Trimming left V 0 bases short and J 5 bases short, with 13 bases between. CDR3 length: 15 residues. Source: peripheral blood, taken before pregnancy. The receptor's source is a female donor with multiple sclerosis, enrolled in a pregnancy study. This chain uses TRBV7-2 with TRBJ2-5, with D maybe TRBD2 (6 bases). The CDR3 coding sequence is TGTGCCAGCAGCTTAGCCTTTGCGGGGTCGGAGACCCAGTACTTC. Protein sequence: CASSLAFAGSETQYF.